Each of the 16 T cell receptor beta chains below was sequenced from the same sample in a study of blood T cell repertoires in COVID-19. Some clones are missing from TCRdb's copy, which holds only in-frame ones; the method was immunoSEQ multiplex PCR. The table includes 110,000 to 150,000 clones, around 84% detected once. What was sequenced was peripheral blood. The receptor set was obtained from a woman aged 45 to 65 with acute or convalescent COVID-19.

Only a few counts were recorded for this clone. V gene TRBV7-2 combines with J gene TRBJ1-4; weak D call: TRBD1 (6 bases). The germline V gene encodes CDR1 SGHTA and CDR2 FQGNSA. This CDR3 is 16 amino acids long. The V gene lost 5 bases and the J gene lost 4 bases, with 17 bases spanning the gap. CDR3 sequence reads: CASSLDSPTLNEKLFF. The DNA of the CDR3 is TGTGCCAGCAGCCTGGACAGCCCCACTCTTAATGAAAAACTGTTTTTT. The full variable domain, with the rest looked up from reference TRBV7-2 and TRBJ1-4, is GAGVSQSPSNKVTEKGKDVELRCDPISGHTALYWYRQSLGQGLEFLIYFQGNSAPDKSGLPSDRFSAERTGGSVSTLTIQRTQQEDSAVYLCASSLDSPTLNEKLFFGSGTQLSVL.

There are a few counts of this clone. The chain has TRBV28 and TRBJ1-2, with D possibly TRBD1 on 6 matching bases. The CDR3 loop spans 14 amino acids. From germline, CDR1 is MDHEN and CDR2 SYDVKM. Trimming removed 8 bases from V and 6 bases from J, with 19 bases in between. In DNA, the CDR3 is TGTGCCAGCCTAGTCGGGGGGGCTAGAAATGGCTACACCTTC. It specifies CASLVGGARNGYTF.

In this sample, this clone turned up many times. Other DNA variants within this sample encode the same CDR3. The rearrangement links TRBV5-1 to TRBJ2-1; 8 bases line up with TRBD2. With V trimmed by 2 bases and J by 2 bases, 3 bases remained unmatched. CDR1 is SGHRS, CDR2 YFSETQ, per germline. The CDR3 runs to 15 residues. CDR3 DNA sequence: TGCGCCAGCAGCTTTACTAGCGGAGCCTACAATGAGCAGTTCTTC. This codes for CASSFTSGAYNEQFF.

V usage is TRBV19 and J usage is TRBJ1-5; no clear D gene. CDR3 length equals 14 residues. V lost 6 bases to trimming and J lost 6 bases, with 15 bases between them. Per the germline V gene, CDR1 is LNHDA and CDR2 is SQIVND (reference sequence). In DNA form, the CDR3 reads TGTGCCAGTAGGACACCCCTCGAAACTCAGCCCCAGCATTTT. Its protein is CASRTPLETQPQHF.

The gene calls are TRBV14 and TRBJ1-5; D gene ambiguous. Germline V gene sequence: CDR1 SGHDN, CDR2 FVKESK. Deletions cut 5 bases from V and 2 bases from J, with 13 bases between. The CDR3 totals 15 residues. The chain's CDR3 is CASSATGGGNQPQHF. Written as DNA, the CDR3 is TGTGCCAGCAGCGCAACGGGCGGGGGCAATCAGCCCCAGCATTTT.

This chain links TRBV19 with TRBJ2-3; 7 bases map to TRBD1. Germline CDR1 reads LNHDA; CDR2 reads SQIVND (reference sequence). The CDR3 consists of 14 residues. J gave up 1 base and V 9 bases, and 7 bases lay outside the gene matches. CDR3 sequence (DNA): TGTGCCAGCTCATCCGGGACAGGCACAGATACGCAGTATTTT. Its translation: CASSSGTGTDTQYF.

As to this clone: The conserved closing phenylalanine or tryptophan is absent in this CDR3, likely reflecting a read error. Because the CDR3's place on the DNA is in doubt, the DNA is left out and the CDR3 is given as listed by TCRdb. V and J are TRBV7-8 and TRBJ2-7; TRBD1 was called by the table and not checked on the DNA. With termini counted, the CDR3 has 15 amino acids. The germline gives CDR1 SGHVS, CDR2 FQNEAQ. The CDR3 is CASSFAGDRGGLLTI.

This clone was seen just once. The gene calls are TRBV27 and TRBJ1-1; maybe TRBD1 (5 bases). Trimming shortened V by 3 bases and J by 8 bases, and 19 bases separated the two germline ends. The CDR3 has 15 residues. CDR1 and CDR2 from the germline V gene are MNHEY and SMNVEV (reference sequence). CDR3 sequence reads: CASSFLASGLDEAFF. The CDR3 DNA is TGTGCCAGCAGTTTTCTTGCCTCAGGGTTAGACGAAGCTTTCTTT.

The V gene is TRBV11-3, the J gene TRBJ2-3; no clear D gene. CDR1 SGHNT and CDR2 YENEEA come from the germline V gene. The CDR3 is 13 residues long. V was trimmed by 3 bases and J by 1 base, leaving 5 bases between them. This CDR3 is CASSFRGTDTQYF. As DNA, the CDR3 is TGTGCCAGCAGCTTTCGGGGCACAGATACGCAGTATTTT. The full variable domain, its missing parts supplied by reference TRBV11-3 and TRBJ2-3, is EAGVVQSPRYKIIEKKQPVAFWCNPISGHNTLYWYLQNLGQGPELLIRYENEEAVDDSQLPKDRFSAERLKGVDSTLKIQPAELGDSAVYLCASSFRGTDTQYFGPGTRLTVL.

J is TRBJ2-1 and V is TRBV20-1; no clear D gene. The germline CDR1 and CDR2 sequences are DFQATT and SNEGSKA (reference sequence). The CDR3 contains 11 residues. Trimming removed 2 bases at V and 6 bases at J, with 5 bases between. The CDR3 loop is CSARYINEQFF. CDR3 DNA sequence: TGCAGTGCTAGATATATCAATGAGCAGTTCTTC.

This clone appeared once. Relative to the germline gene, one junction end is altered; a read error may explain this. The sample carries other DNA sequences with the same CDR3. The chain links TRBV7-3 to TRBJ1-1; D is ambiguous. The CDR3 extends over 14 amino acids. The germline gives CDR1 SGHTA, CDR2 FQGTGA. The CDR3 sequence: CASSPGSGNTEAFF. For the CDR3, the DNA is TGTGCCAGCAGTCCAGGATCCGGGAACACTGAAGCCTTCTTT.

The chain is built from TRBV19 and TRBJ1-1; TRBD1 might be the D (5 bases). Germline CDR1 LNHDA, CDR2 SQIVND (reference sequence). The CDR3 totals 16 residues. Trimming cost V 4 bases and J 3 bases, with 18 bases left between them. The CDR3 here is CASSTAGWYQDTEAFF. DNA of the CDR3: TGTGCCAGTAGTACGGCAGGGTGGTATCAGGACACTGAAGCTTTCTTT. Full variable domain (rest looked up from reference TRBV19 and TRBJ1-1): DGGITQSPKYLFRKEGQNVTLSCEQNLNHDAMYWYRQDPGQGLRLIYYSQIVNDFQKGDIAEGYSVSREKKESFPLTVTSAQKNPTAFYLCASSTAGWYQDTEAFFGQGTRLTVV.

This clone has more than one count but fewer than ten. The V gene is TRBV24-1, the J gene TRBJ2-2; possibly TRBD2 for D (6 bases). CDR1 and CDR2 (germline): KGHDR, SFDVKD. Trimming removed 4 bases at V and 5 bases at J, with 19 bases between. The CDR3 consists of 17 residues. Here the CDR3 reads CATSEGDLGRETGELFF. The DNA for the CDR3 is TGTGCCACCAGTGAGGGGGACTTGGGACGTGAAACCGGGGAGCTGTTTTTT.

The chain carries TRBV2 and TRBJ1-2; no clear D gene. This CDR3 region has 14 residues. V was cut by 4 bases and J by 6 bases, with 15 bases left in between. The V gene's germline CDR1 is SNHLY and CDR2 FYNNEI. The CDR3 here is CASSVEGWANGYTF. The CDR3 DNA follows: TGTGCCAGCAGTGTCGAGGGCTGGGCCAATGGCTACACCTTC.

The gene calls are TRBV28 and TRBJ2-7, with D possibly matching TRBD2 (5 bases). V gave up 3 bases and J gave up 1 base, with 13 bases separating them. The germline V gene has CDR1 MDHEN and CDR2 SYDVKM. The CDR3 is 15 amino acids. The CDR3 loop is CASSFLASGSYEQYF. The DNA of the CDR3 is TGTGCCAGCAGTTTTCTTGCGTCGGGGTCCTACGAGCAGTACTTC.

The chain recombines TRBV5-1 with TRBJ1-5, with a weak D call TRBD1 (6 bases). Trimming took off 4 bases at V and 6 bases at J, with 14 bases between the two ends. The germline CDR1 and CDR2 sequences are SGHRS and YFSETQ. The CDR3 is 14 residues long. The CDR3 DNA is TGCGCCAGCAGCGACCGGGGAGGGGGTCAGCCCCAGCATTTT. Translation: CASSDRGGGQPQHF.